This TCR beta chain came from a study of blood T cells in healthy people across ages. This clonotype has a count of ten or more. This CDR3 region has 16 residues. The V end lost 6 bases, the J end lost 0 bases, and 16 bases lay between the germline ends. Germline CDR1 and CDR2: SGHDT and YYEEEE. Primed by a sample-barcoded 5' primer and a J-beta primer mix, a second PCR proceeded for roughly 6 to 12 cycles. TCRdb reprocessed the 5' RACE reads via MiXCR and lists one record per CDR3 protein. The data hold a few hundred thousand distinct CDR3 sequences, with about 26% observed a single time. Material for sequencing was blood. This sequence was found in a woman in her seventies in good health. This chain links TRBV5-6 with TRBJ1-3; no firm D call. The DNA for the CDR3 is TGTGCCAGCACCAAGTTGGGTATTCCCTCTGGAAACACCATATATTTT. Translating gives CASTKLGIPSGNTIYF.